Following are 21 T cell receptor beta chains from one sample sequenced in a study of Ad26.COV2.S vaccination and SARS-CoV-2 variants. Clones were read by immunoSEQ multiplex PCR, and TCRdb kept only the in-frame ones, dropping some. The sample lists about 350,000 clones, about 89% seen once, with approximately 5% in the top ten. Indicated treatment: 15 to 20 received Ad26.COV2.S at low or high dose, single or two shots; five or six received placebo; per-sample allocation not given. Material that was analyzed had been drawn on day 63 after the first vaccine or placebo injection. Sequencing used peripheral blood, obtained in a trial of Ad26.COV2.S vaccine versus placebo. These receptors were collected from a person between 18 and 65 years old who received the Ad26.COV2.S COVID-19 vaccine or a placebo.

This clone was seen a single time. The V call is TRBV5-1, the J call TRBJ1-6; D gene unclear. The CDR3 is made up of 13 amino acids. Trimming removed 0 bases from V and 7 bases from J, with 5 bases in between. Germline V gene lookup returns CDR1 SGHRS and CDR2 YFSETQ. The CDR3 region is CASSLAENSPLHF. CDR3 DNA: TGCGCCAGCAGCTTGGCAGAAAATTCACCCCTCCACTTT.

The rearrangement joins TRBV4-1 to TRBJ2-7; 7 nucleotides line up with TRBD1. CDR1 is MGHRA, CDR2 YSYEKL, per germline. Trimming at V came to 1 base and at J to 4 bases, leaving 7 bases not matched to a gene. CDR3 length equals 15 residues. This CDR3 is CASSQAMGQSYEQYF. In nucleotides, the CDR3 is TGCGCCAGCAGCCAAGCAATGGGACAGAGTTACGAGCAGTACTTC.

The chain joins TRBV29-1 to TRBJ2-6, with 11 bases identical to TRBD2. The V and J ends lost 5 bases and 1 base, in that order; junction bases with no gene match: 4. Germline V CDR1 and CDR2: SQVTM, ANQGSEA. There are 16 residues in the CDR3. The DNA for the CDR3 is TGCAGCGTTTTAGCGGGAGGGCTTTCTGGGGCCAACGTCCTGACTTTC. Translating gives CSVLAGGLSGANVLTF.

The chain has TRBV27 and TRBJ2-1; no firm D call. CDR1 and CDR2 (germline): MNHEY, SMNVEV (reference sequence). The CDR3 runs to 13 residues. The germline V and J ends were trimmed by 5 bases and 5 bases, with 10 bases remaining between them. CDR3 sequence: CASSTLRHNEQFF. CDR3 in DNA: TGTGCCAGCAGTACCCTGAGGCACAATGAGCAGTTCTTC.

V is TRBV7-2 and J is TRBJ1-5; D unresolved. The V gene's germline CDR1 is SGHTA and CDR2 FQGNSA. Trimming stripped 2 bases from V and 0 bases from J, with 11 bases between. The CDR3 runs 16 residues. The CDR3 region is CASSLNDRYSNQPQHF. Written as DNA, the CDR3 is TGTGCCAGCAGCTTAAATGATAGATATAGCAATCAGCCCCAGCATTTT.

Regarding this clone: Other DNA sequences in the same sample also yield this CDR3. The V call is TRBV19, the J call TRBJ1-2; 8 bases fit TRBD1. Germline-derived CDR1 and CDR2 are LNHDA and SQIVND (reference sequence). The junction had 3 bases not matched to a gene; V was cut back by 2 bases and J by 4 bases. The CDR3 has 14 amino acids. The CDR3 DNA follows: TGTGCCAGTAGTATACCGGGACAGGTCTATGGCTACACCTTC. Its translation is CASSIPGQVYGYTF. The full variable domain, with the rest looked up from reference TRBV19 and TRBJ1-2, is DGGITQSPKYLFRKEGQNVTLSCEQNLNHDAMYWYRQDPGQGLRLIYYSQIVNDFQKGDIAEGYSVSREKKESFPLTVTSAQKNPTAFYLCASSIPGQVYGYTFGSGTRLTVV.

The chain joins TRBV11-1 to TRBJ2-7; D may be TRBD2 (5 bases). Germline CDR1 reads SGHAT; CDR2 reads FQDESV (reference sequence). V was trimmed by 4 bases and J by 2 bases, leaving 15 bases between them. The CDR3 runs 15 residues. The CDR3 spells CASSSAGLLPYEQYF. In nucleotides, the CDR3 is TGTGCCAGCAGCTCCGCCGGACTCTTACCCTACGAGCAGTACTTC.

The chain links TRBV7-8 to TRBJ2-1; D gene ambiguous. The germline V gene encodes CDR1 SGHVS and CDR2 FQNEAQ. The CDR3 extends over 15 amino acids. V shed 7 bases and J shed 1 base, with 14 bases lying between them. The DNA for the CDR3 is TGTGCCAGCACAGAAGGCTATTCGTCCTACAATGAGCAGTTCTTC. It translates to CASTEGYSSYNEQFF.

This clone was recorded a few times. The rearrangement uses TRBV6-2 or TRBV6-3 and TRBJ1-4, with D possibly TRBD1 on 6 matching bases. Germline values: CDR1 MNHEY, CDR2 SVGEGT. This CDR3 is 14 amino acids long. V was pared by 6 bases and J by 7 bases, with 15 bases between. The chain's CDR3 is CASRYRVRSEKLFF. The DNA for the CDR3 is TGTGCCAGCAGATACAGGGTGAGAAGTGAAAAACTGTTTTTT.

The chain is built from TRBV4-1 and TRBJ2-2; 7 bases fit TRBD1. The CDR3 consists of 15 residues. CDR1 MGHRA and CDR2 YSYEKL come from the germline V gene. With 6 bases clipped from V and 7 bases from J, the junction kept 11 bases outside the gene matches. The CDR3 region has the DNA TGCGCCAGCAGAGATACAGGGGTAGGTAACGGGGAGCTGTTTTTT. Translating gives CASRDTGVGNGELFF.

A note on this clone: Additional DNA sequences in this sample encode the identical CDR3. The V and J genes are TRBV5-1 and TRBJ2-5, with 7 bases fitting TRBD2. With 1 base clipped from V and 5 bases from J, the junction kept 5 bases outside the gene matches. This CDR3 comprises 14 residues. The germline CDR1 and CDR2 sequences are SGHRS and YFSETQ. Written as DNA, the CDR3 is TGCGCCAGCAGCTTGAGTCGGGGGGACGAGACCCAGTACTTC. Translation gives CASSLSRGDETQYF.

The chain joins TRBV19 to TRBJ2-3; D gene ambiguous. V was trimmed by 3 bases and J by 0 bases, leaving 10 bases between them. This CDR3 is 15 amino acids long. Germline values: CDR1 LNHDA, CDR2 SQIVND (reference sequence). The CDR3 coding sequence is TGTGCCAGTAGTATTTTTACAGCTAGCACAGATACGCAGTATTTT. Protein: CASSIFTASTDTQYF. The full variable domain, its missing parts supplied by reference TRBV19 and TRBJ2-3, is DGGITQSPKYLFRKEGQNVTLSCEQNLNHDAMYWYRQDPGQGLRLIYYSQIVNDFQKGDIAEGYSVSREKKESFPLTVTSAQKNPTAFYLCASSIFTASTDTQYFGPGTRLTVL.

The chain links TRBV7-8 to TRBJ1-1, with D uncertain. Trimming pared 5 bases from V and 1 base from J, leaving 8 bases between. The CDR3 is made up of 13 amino acids. CDR1 is SGHVS and CDR2 is FQNEAQ in the germline V gene. The chain's CDR3 is CASSVIRNTEAFF. CDR3 nucleotides: TGTGCCAGCAGCGTGATCCGGAACACTGAAGCTTTCTTT.

The V and J genes are TRBV5-1 and TRBJ2-2, with D possibly being TRBD2 (6 bases). The germline CDR1 and CDR2 sequences are SGHRS and YFSETQ. Trimming stripped 4 bases from V and 0 bases from J, with 10 bases between. The CDR3 is 15 amino acids. CDR3 sequence reads: CASSQSSANTGELFF. In DNA form, the CDR3 reads TGCGCCAGCAGCCAGTCTAGCGCGAACACCGGGGAGCTGTTTTTT.

This chain connects TRBV19 to TRBJ2-7; 11 positions agree with TRBD2. Germline CDR1 is LNHDA and CDR2 is SQIVND (reference sequence). J gave up 2 bases and V 5 bases, and 5 bases lay outside the gene matches. The CDR3 has 15 residues. The CDR3 is CASSPPGLAAYEQYF. In DNA, the CDR3 is TGTGCCAGTAGTCCGCCGGGACTAGCGGCCTACGAGCAGTACTTC. The full variable domain, completed using reference TRBV19 and TRBJ2-7, is DGGITQSPKYLFRKEGQNVTLSCEQNLNHDAMYWYRQDPGQGLRLIYYSQIVNDFQKGDIAEGYSVSREKKESFPLTVTSAQKNPTAFYLCASSPPGLAAYEQYFGPGTRLTVT.

The chain employs TRBV7-3 and TRBJ2-6; D is possibly TRBD1 (6 bases). V was clipped by 1 base and J by 2 bases, with 12 bases between them. This CDR3 is built from 17 residues. In germline, CDR1 is SGHTA, CDR2 FQGTGA. CDR3 residues: CASSLSPGAPGANVLTF. In DNA, the CDR3 is TGTGCCAGCAGCTTAAGTCCAGGGGCCCCTGGGGCCAACGTCCTGACTTTC.

The chain carries TRBV23-1 and TRBJ2-6; 8 bases are shared with TRBD2. TRBV23-1 is placed among ORFs of uncertain function. V shed 9 bases, J shed 0 bases, and the junction held 13 bases outside the gene matches. The CDR3 totals 18 residues. The CDR3 DNA is TGCGCCAGGAGAACCGGGGGGGTTACCCGCTCTGGGGCCAACGTCCTGACTTTC. As protein: CARRTGGVTRSGANVLTF.

J is TRBJ2-5 and V is TRBV2; no definite D call. Trimming left V 0 bases short and J 5 bases short, with 13 bases between. The CDR3 is made up of 15 amino acids. The germline V gene has CDR1 SNHLY and CDR2 FYNNEI. The CDR3 coding sequence is TGTGCCAGCAGTGAAGCTATCACAGCTTGGGAGACCCAGTACTTC. Encoded protein: CASSEAITAWETQYF.

The chain uses TRBV25-1 and TRBJ1-1; 9 bases are a match to TRBD1. The junction had 5 bases not matched to a gene; V was cut back by 4 bases and J by 5 bases. The CDR3 sequence is 14 residues long. Germline CDR1 is MGHDK and CDR2 is SYGVNS. CDR3 region: CASSATGGRTEAFF. The DNA of the CDR3 is TGTGCCAGCAGTGCGACAGGGGGTCGAACTGAAGCTTTCTTT.

This chain links TRBV5-1 with TRBJ2-2; unclear D gene. The CDR3 runs 14 residues. V was pared by 0 bases and J by 7 bases, with 10 bases between. Germline V gene data show CDR1 as SGHRS and CDR2 as YFSETQ. Here the CDR3 reads CASSLVGVGGELFF. CDR3 nucleotide sequence: TGCGCCAGCAGCTTGGTTGGTGTAGGCGGGGAGCTGTTTTTT.

As DNA, the CDR3 is TGTGCCAGCAGCTTGGGTCCCTCTGGGGCCAACGTCCTGACTTTC. Amino acids: CASSLGPSGANVLTF. The chain uses TRBV5-4 and TRBJ2-6; D call uncertain. V was clipped by 0 bases and J by 0 bases, with 4 bases between them. The CDR3 runs to 15 residues. Germline V CDR1 and CDR2: SGHNT, YYREEE (reference sequence).